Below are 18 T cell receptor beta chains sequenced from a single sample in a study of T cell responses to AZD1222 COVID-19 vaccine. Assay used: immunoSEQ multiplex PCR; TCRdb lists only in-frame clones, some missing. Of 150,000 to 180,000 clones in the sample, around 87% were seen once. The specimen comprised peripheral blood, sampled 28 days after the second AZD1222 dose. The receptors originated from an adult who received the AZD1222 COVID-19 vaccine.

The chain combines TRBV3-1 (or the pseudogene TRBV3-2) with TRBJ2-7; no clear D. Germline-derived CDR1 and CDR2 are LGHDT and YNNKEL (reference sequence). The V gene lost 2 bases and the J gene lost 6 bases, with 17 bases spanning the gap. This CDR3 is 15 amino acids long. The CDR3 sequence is CASSQLTTPTAEQYF. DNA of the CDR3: TGTGCCAGCAGCCAATTAACGACCCCCACCGCCGAGCAGTACTTC.

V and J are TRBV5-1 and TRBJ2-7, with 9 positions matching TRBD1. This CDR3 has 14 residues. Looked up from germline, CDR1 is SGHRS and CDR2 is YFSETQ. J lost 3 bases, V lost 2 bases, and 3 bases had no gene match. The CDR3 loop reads CASSLQGAGYEQYF. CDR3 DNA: TGCGCCAGCAGCTTACAGGGGGCTGGCTACGAGCAGTACTTC.

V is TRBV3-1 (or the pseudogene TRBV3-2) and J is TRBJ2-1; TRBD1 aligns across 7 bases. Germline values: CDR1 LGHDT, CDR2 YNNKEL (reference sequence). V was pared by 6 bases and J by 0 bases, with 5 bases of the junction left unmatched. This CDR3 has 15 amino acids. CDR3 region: CASRQTGSSYNEQFF. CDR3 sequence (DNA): TGTGCCAGCAGACAGACAGGGAGCTCCTACAATGAGCAGTTCTTC.

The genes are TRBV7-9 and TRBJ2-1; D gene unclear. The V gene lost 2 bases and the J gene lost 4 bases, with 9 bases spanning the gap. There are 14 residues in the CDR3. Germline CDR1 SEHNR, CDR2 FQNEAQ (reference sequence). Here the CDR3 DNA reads TGTGCCAGCAGCTTAACCGACCGATACAATGAGCAGTTCTTC. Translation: CASSLTDRYNEQFF.

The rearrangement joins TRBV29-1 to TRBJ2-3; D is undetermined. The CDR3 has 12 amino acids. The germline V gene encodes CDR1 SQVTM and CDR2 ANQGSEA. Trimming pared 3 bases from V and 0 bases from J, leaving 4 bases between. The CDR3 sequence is CSVDPSTDTQYF. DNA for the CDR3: TGCAGCGTTGACCCCAGCACAGATACGCAGTATTTT.

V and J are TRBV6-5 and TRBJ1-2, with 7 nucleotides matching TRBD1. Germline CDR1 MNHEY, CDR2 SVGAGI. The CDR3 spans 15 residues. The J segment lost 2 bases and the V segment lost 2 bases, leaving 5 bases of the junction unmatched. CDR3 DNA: TGTGCCAGCAGTTACGACAACAGGGGAAACTATGGCTACACCTTC. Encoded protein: CASSYDNRGNYGYTF.

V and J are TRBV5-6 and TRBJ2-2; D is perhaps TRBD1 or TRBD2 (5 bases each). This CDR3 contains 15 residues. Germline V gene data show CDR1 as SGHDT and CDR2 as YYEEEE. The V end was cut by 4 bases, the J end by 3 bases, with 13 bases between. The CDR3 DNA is TGTGCCAGCAGCCCCCTCGTGGGGGACACCGGGGAGCTGTTTTTT. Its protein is CASSPLVGDTGELFF.

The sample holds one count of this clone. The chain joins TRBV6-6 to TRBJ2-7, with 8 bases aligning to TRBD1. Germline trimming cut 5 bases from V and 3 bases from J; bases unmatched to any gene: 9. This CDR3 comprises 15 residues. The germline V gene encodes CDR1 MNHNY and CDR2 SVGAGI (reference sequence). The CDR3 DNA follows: TGTGCCAGCAGTACCTGGACAGGGATAAACTACGAGCAGTACTTC. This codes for CASSTWTGINYEQYF.

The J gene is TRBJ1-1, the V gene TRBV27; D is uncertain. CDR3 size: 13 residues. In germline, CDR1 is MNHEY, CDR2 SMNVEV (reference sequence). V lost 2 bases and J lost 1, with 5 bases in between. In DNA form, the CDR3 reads TGTGCCAGCAGTTTACAGGCGAACACTGAAGCTTTCTTT. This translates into CASSLQANTEAFF.

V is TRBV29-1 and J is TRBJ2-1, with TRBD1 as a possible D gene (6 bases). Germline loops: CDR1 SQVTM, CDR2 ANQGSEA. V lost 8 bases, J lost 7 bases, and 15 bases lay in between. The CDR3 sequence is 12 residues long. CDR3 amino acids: CSFHYQGNEQFF. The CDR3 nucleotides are TGCAGCTTTCATTATCAGGGGAATGAGCAGTTCTTC.

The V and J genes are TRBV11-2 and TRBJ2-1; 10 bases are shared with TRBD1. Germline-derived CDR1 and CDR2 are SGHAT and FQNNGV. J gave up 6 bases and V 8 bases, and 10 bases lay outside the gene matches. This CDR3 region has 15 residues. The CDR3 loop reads CASGLGQGPVNEQFF. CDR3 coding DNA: TGTGCCAGCGGGCTGGGACAGGGGCCGGTCAATGAGCAGTTCTTC.

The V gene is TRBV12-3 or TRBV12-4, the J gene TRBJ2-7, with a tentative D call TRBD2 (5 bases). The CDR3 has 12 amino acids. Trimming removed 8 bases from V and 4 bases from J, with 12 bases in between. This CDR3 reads CASGRGGYEQYF. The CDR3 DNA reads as TGTGCCAGCGGGAGAGGCGGTTACGAGCAGTACTTC.

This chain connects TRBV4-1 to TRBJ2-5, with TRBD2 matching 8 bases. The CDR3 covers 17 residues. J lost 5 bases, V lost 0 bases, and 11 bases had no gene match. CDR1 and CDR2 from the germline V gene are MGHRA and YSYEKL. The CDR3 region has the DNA TGCGCCAGCAGCCAAGATGGGCGCGGGAGGCCCCCGGAGACCCAGTACTTC. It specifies CASSQDGRGRPPETQYF.

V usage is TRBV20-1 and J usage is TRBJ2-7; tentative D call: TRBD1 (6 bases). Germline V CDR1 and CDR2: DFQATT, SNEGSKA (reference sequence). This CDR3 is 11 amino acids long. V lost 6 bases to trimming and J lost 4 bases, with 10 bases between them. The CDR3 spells CSARQEYEQYF. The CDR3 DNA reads TGCAGTGCAAGACAGGAGTACGAGCAGTACTTC.

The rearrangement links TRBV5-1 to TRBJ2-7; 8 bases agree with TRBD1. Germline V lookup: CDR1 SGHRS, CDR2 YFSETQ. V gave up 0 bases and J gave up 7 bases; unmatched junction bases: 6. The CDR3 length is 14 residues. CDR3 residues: CASSLGTGMREQYF. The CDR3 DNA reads TGCGCCAGCAGCTTGGGGACAGGGATGAGGGAGCAGTACTTC.

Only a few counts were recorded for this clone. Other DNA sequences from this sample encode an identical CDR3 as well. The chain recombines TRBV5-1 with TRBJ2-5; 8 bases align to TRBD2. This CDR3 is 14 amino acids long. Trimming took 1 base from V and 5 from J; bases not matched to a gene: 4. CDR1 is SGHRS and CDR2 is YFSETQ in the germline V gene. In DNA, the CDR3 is TGCGCCAGCAGCTTGCGGGGACTAGGGGAGACCCAGTACTTC. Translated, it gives CASSLRGLGETQYF.

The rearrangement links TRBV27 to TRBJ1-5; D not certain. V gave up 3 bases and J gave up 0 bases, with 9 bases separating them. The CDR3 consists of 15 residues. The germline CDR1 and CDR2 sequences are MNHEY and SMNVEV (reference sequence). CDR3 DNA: TGTGCCAGCAGTTTCGGAGGGAATAGCAATCAGCCCCAGCATTTT. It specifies CASSFGGNSNQPQHF.

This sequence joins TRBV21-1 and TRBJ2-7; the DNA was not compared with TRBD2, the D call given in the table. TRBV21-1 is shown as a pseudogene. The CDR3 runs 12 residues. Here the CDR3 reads CATSGGSYEQYF. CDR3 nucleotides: TGTGCCACCAGCGGGGGGTCCTACGAGCAGTACTTC.